What follows describes a single T cell receptor beta chain. The antigen is unknown. Clones were sequenced by immunoSEQ multiplex PCR, and TCRdb holds only the in-frame ones, with some missing. The data show around 140,000 clones, roughly 90% seen once. These data belong to a study of T cell responses to AZD1222 COVID-19 vaccine. Study results and caveats: Donors skewed white British and female; clonal diversity was possibly underestimated.

The CDR3 covers 13 residues. Germline CDR1 and CDR2: SQVTM and ANQGSEA. Trimming at V came to 4 bases and at J to 8 bases, leaving 9 bases not matched to a gene. The TCR was taken from an adult in good health. The sequencing used peripheral blood, collected on day 0 of AZD1222 vaccination. This sequence joins TRBV29-1 and TRBJ1-2, with 8 bases lining up with TRBD1. The CDR3 nucleotides read TGCAGCGTTGGTGGACAGGGAGTGTGGGGCTACACCTTC. It yields the protein CSVGGQGVWGYTF.